Listed below are T cell receptor beta chains from one sample, sequenced in a study of blood T cell repertoires in COVID-19. Profiling relied on immunoSEQ multiplex PCR, and the TCRdb table lists in-frame clones only, not all of them. The data show approximately 74,000 clones, about 82% seen once. Sequences were obtained from peripheral blood. The receptors derive from an elderly woman with active or convalescent COVID-19. The CDR3 runs from the conserved cysteine through the conserved F or W. The D gene is left open where the match is weak. Clone size appears in some rows only: once, few, many, or a class for an expanded clone.

abundance: NA
d_gene: TRBD1
v_gene: TRBV10-2
j_gene: TRBJ2-7
CDR3nt: TGCGCCAGCAGTGACAGGGGGCGCACCTACGAGCAGTACTTC
CDR3aa: CASSDRGRTYEQYF

abundance: NA
d_gene: NA
v_gene: TRBV7-9
j_gene: TRBJ1-1
CDR3nt: TGTGCCAGCAGTCGAAGACAGGTGACTGAAGCTTTCTTT
CDR3aa: CASSRRQVTEAFF

abundance: NA
d_gene: NA
v_gene: TRBV2
j_gene: TRBJ1-3
CDR3nt: TGTGCCAGCAGAGGACAAACCTCTGGAAACACCATATATTTT
CDR3aa: CASRGQTSGNTIYF

abundance: NA
d_gene: TRBD1
v_gene: TRBV3-1/TRBV3-2
j_gene: TRBJ2-7
CDR3nt: TGTGCCAGCAGCCACGTTTCAGGGGGCTGTAGGAGCGAGCAGTACTTC
CDR3aa: CASSHVSGGCRSEQYF

abundance: few
d_gene: TRBD1
v_gene: TRBV19
j_gene: TRBJ2-1
CDR3nt: TGTGCCAGTAGCCCCGCGGCAGGGGGCTTGGGGTACAATGAGCAGTTCTTC
CDR3aa: CASSPAAGGLGYNEQFF

abundance: NA
d_gene: NA
v_gene: TRBV19
j_gene: TRBJ1-2
CDR3nt: TGTGCCAGTAGGACCGGTGGGGGCGCCAAGTCTGGCTACACCTTC
CDR3aa: CASRTGGGAKSGYTF

abundance: NA
d_gene: TRBD1
v_gene: TRBV27
j_gene: TRBJ1-5
CDR3nt: TGTGCCAGCAGTTACCCCAGGGGGTTAGGTCAGCCCCAGCATTTT
CDR3aa: CASSYPRGLGQPQHF

abundance: NA
d_gene: NA
v_gene: TRBV2
j_gene: TRBJ2-5
CDR3nt: TGTGCCAGCAGTCCCATCGCGGAGACCCAGTACTTC
CDR3aa: CASSPIAETQYF

abundance: NA
d_gene: NA
v_gene: TRBV27
j_gene: TRBJ2-3
CDR3nt: TGTGCCAGCAGAATAACCTATAGCACAGATACGCAGTATTTT
CDR3aa: CASRITYSTDTQYF

abundance: NA
d_gene: TRBD1
v_gene: TRBV29-1
j_gene: TRBJ2-7
CDR3nt: TGCAGCGTTGCAGTCCCGGGACAGGGTACGGGGGAGCAGTACTTC
CDR3aa: CSVAVPGQGTGEQYF

abundance: NA
d_gene: TRBD2
v_gene: TRBV11-2
j_gene: TRBJ2-1
CDR3nt: TGTGCCAGCAGCTTAGATCTAGCGGCCGAGCAGTTCTTC
CDR3aa: CASSLDLAAEQFF

abundance: NA
d_gene: NA
v_gene: TRBV19
j_gene: TRBJ2-3
CDR3nt: TGTGCCAGTAGTATACGGGGGGCTGTACCAGATACGCAGTATTTT
CDR3aa: CASSIRGAVPDTQYF

abundance: NA
d_gene: NA
v_gene: TRBV7-2
j_gene: TRBJ2-7
CDR3nt: TGTGCCAGCAGCTCTTGGTCATCCCCCGGGGACGAGCAGTACTTC
CDR3aa: CASSSWSSPGDEQYF

abundance: NA
d_gene: TRBD2
v_gene: TRBV19
j_gene: TRBJ2-3
CDR3nt: TGTGCCAGTAGTAGACTAGCGGCTAGCACAGATACGCAGTATTTT
CDR3aa: CASSRLAASTDTQYF

abundance: few
d_gene: NA
v_gene: TRBV4-1
j_gene: TRBJ2-3
CDR3nt: TGCGCCAGCAGCCAAGATAGAACAGACAGCACAGATACGCAGTATTTT
CDR3aa: CASSQDRTDSTDTQYF

abundance: few
d_gene: NA
v_gene: TRBV24-1
j_gene: TRBJ2-1
CDR3nt: TGTGCCACCAGTGAGGACGGGGTGCATGAGCAGTTCTTC
CDR3aa: CATSEDGVHEQFF

abundance: NA
d_gene: NA
v_gene: TRBV7-9
j_gene: TRBJ1-3
CDR3nt: TGTGCCAGCAGCTTGGACGGACACTCTGGAAACACCATATATTTT
CDR3aa: CASSLDGHSGNTIYF

abundance: NA
d_gene: NA
v_gene: TRBV2
j_gene: TRBJ2-2
CDR3nt: TGTGCCAGCGAAGGGGACACCAACACCGGGGAGCTGTTTTTT
CDR3aa: CASEGDTNTGELFF

abundance: NA
d_gene: NA
v_gene: TRBV5-1
j_gene: TRBJ2-5
CDR3nt: TGCGCCAGCAGCCGGGGCGGGACCGGGGAGACCCAGTACTTC
CDR3aa: CASSRGGTGETQYF

abundance: NA
d_gene: NA
v_gene: TRBV25-1
j_gene: TRBJ1-4
CDR3nt: TGTGCCAGCGGGATAGGCCCCACAGGCGAAAAACTGTTTTTT
CDR3aa: CASGIGPTGEKLFF

abundance: few
d_gene: NA
v_gene: TRBV6-5
j_gene: TRBJ1-4
CDR3nt: TGTGCCAGCAGATCTTCGGGGTCTAATGAAAAACTGTTTTTT
CDR3aa: CASRSSGSNEKLFF

abundance: NA
d_gene: TRBD2
v_gene: TRBV10-3
j_gene: TRBJ2-1
CDR3nt: TGTGCCATCAATACCGGGACTAGCGGGCCTGCCTACAATGAGCAGTTCTTC
CDR3aa: CAINTGTSGPAYNEQFF

abundance: once
d_gene: NA
v_gene: TRBV5-1
j_gene: TRBJ1-2
CDR3nt: TGCGCCAGCAGCTTATTACAGGGAAACTATGGCTACACCTTC
CDR3aa: CASSLLQGNYGYTF

abundance: NA
d_gene: TRBD2
v_gene: TRBV9
j_gene: TRBJ2-7
CDR3nt: TGTGCCAGCAGCGTAGCGGTTAGCGGGAGCCCCCCCTACGAGCAGTACTTC
CDR3aa: CASSVAVSGSPPYEQYF

abundance: NA
d_gene: NA
v_gene: TRBV7-8
j_gene: TRBJ1-2
CDR3nt: TGTGCCAGCAGCTTAGCGCTGGGGGGACACTATGGCTACACCTTC
CDR3aa: CASSLALGGHYGYTF

abundance: NA
d_gene: NA
v_gene: TRBV15
j_gene: TRBJ1-4
CDR3nt: TGTGCCACCAGCAGAGTGGCAGGGAATAATGAAAAACTGTTTTTT
CDR3aa: CATSRVAGNNEKLFF

abundance: few
d_gene: TRBD1
v_gene: TRBV28
j_gene: TRBJ1-5
CDR3nt: TGTGCCAGCAGTCCCGGGACAGGGTCTCTTCAGCCCCAGCATTTT
CDR3aa: CASSPGTGSLQPQHF

abundance: NA
d_gene: NA
v_gene: TRBV5-1
j_gene: TRBJ1-1
CDR3nt: TGCGCCAGCAGCCTTGGACTCTTTGAGGCTGAAGCTTTCTTT
CDR3aa: CASSLGLFEAEAFF

abundance: NA
d_gene: TRBD1
v_gene: TRBV11-2
j_gene: TRBJ1-4
CDR3nt: TGTGCCAGCAGGCGTCCCGGGACAGGGGACGGAAAACTGTTTTTT
CDR3aa: CASRRPGTGDGKLFF

abundance: NA
d_gene: TRBD1
v_gene: TRBV19
j_gene: TRBJ1-2
CDR3nt: TGTGCCAGTAGTCCCAGACAGGGTGCCGGCTACACCTTC
CDR3aa: CASSPRQGAGYTF

abundance: once
d_gene: TRBD2
v_gene: TRBV4-2
j_gene: TRBJ2-1
CDR3nt: TGTGCCAGCAGCCAAGCGGGGGGGGGTGAGCAGTTCTTC
CDR3aa: CASSQAGGGEQFF

abundance: NA
d_gene: NA
v_gene: TRBV27
j_gene: TRBJ2-4
CDR3nt: TGTGCCAGCAGCACAACAGGGTCCCGGTCCAAAAACATTCAGTACTTC
CDR3aa: CASSTTGSRSKNIQYF

abundance: NA
d_gene: NA
v_gene: TRBV19
j_gene: TRBJ2-1
CDR3nt: TGTGCCAGTAGTATGGGAGTCGGAGATGAGCAGTTCTTC
CDR3aa: CASSMGVGDEQFF

abundance: once
d_gene: TRBD1
v_gene: TRBV19
j_gene: TRBJ1-1
CDR3nt: TGTGCCAGTAGTATAGATCCCGGGACAGCGAACACTGAAGCTTTCTTT
CDR3aa: CASSIDPGTANTEAFF

abundance: NA
d_gene: TRBD2
v_gene: TRBV15
j_gene: TRBJ2-5
CDR3nt: TGTGCCGCTGGACGAAGGCTAGCGGGTCAAGAGACCCAGTACTTC
CDR3aa: CAAGRRLAGQETQYF

abundance: NA
d_gene: TRBD2
v_gene: TRBV14
j_gene: TRBJ2-2
CDR3nt: TGTGCCAGCCGACATAGCGGGGCGAACACCGGGGAGCTGTTTTTT
CDR3aa: CASRHSGANTGELFF

abundance: NA
d_gene: TRBD1
v_gene: TRBV3-1/TRBV3-2
j_gene: TRBJ1-1
CDR3nt: TGTGCCAGCAGCACCGGGACAGAGAACACTGAAGCTTTCTTT
CDR3aa: CASSTGTENTEAFF

abundance: NA
d_gene: NA
v_gene: TRBV7-7
j_gene: TRBJ2-5
CDR3nt: TGTGCCAGCAGCTTAGGGCAGGGGCTCCAAGAGACCCAGTACTTC
CDR3aa: CASSLGQGLQETQYF

abundance: NA
d_gene: TRBD2
v_gene: TRBV7-6
j_gene: TRBJ2-3
CDR3nt: TGTGCCAGCAGCTCGGACGTCACGGGACTAGCGGGAGCAGATACGCAGTATTTT
CDR3aa: CASSSDVTGLAGADTQYF

abundance: NA
d_gene: TRBD1
v_gene: TRBV14
j_gene: TRBJ1-1
CDR3nt: TGTGCCAGCAGCCAACAGGGGGCGAACACTGAAGCTTTCTTT
CDR3aa: CASSQQGANTEAFF

abundance: NA
d_gene: NA
v_gene: TRBV7-8
j_gene: TRBJ1-6
CDR3nt: TGTGCCAGCAGCTCCTCCAGGGAGGTGCATGGTCCCCTCCACTTT
CDR3aa: CASSSSREVHGPLHF

abundance: NA
d_gene: NA
v_gene: TRBV29-1
j_gene: TRBJ1-2
CDR3nt: TGCAGCGTTGAAGGCCAGGATAACTATGGCTACACCTTC
CDR3aa: CSVEGQDNYGYTF

abundance: NA
d_gene: NA
v_gene: TRBV6-5
j_gene: TRBJ1-1
CDR3nt: TGTGCCAGCTTCCCGAGACAGTTGAACACTGAAGCTTTCTTT
CDR3aa: CASFPRQLNTEAFF

abundance: once
d_gene: TRBD2
v_gene: TRBV14
j_gene: TRBJ2-1
CDR3nt: TGTGCCAGCAGTTCAAGTCTGGCTAGCGGTTCCTACAATGAGCAGTTCTTC
CDR3aa: CASSSSLASGSYNEQFF

abundance: NA
d_gene: NA
v_gene: TRBV28
j_gene: TRBJ1-2
CDR3nt: TGTGCCAGCAGTTTAGCCCCCCGGAGAAGCTACACCTTC
CDR3aa: CASSLAPRRSYTF

abundance: NA
d_gene: TRBD1
v_gene: TRBV19
j_gene: TRBJ1-5
CDR3nt: TGTGCCAGTGGACATGGACAGGGGATTGCTCAGCCCCAGCATTTT
CDR3aa: CASGHGQGIAQPQHF

abundance: NA
d_gene: TRBD1
v_gene: TRBV7-2
j_gene: TRBJ2-1
CDR3nt: TGTGCCAGCAGCCCCTACGGGACAGGGGTATTGTACGAGCAGTTCTTC
CDR3aa: CASSPYGTGVLYEQFF

abundance: NA
d_gene: NA
v_gene: TRBV5-5
j_gene: TRBJ2-7
CDR3nt: TGTGCCAGCAGCCTGGAAATTCCCCTCTACGAGCAGTACTTC
CDR3aa: CASSLEIPLYEQYF

abundance: few
d_gene: NA
v_gene: TRBV5-8
j_gene: TRBJ1-5
CDR3nt: TGTGCCAGCAGCTACTCTTCCTATCAGCCCCAGCATTTT
CDR3aa: CASSYSSYQPQHF

abundance: once
d_gene: NA
v_gene: TRBV9
j_gene: TRBJ2-2
CDR3nt: TGTGCCAGCAGCGTATCCTTGGAGGATGACGGGGAGCTGTTTTTT
CDR3aa: CASSVSLEDDGELFF

abundance: NA
d_gene: TRBD1
v_gene: TRBV19
j_gene: TRBJ2-7
CDR3nt: TGTGCCAGTAGTTCAGGGGACAGCGTCTCCTACGAGCAGTACTTC
CDR3aa: CASSSGDSVSYEQYF

abundance: few
d_gene: TRBD1
v_gene: TRBV19
j_gene: TRBJ1-5
CDR3nt: TGTGCCAGTTGGACAGGGATGGGTCAGCCCCAGCATTTT
CDR3aa: CASWTGMGQPQHF